This T cell receptor beta chain was identified in a study of shared clonotypes between healthy human individuals. Trimming took 2 bases from V and 4 from J; bases not matched to a gene: 7. Germline lookup yields CDR1 LGHNA and CDR2 YSLEER. This CDR3 is 15 amino acids long. In the original analysis: ImmunoSEQ sequences covered only the junction and lacked quality scores; filtering therefore differed. Assay: immunoSEQ multiplex PCR; the TCRdb copy retains only in-frame clones and omits some. V, J and clone size are those of that table, while D and trimming were read from the DNA. This sample yields about 1,900,000 clones, of which approximately 94% are seen a single time; 0.95% to 1.5% belongs to the top ten. Remarks on this clone: Its antigen is unknown.

Study-level results: An effect of sequencing depth on clonotype sharing among donors was expected. What naive subsets generally showed was a larger estimated richness than memory subsets showed. Large sequencing depth failed to make sorted-subset sequencing complete, rarefaction showed.

Positive CCR7 selection of CD45RO-negative cells yielded the naive CD8 cells, and terminally differentiated effector memory CD45RA+ cells were excluded. Specimen: naive CD8+ T cells sorted from blood. This receptor was taken from a man aged 18 to 29 in good health. V is TRBV4-3 and J is TRBJ2-7, with TRBD1 matching over 8 bases. CDR3 region: CASSQRWTGNYEQYF. The CDR3 bases are TGCGCCAGCAGCCAAAGATGGACAGGGAATTACGAGCAGTACTTC.